Each of the 12 T cell receptor beta chains below was sequenced from the same sample in a study of STAT3 mutations in large granular lymphocyte leukemia. No antigens are known for them. Findings and limits, study-wide: Every T-cell large granular lymphocyte leukemia patient had at least one immunodominant TCR beta clonotype.

Clones were sequenced by immunoSEQ multiplex PCR, and TCRdb holds only the in-frame ones, with some missing. The sample lists under 15,000 clones, about nine tenths occurring once. The sequenced sample was peripheral blood mononuclear cells. The receptors shown here come from a man aged 35 to 55 with T-cell large granular lymphocyte leukemia. Some clones in this sample may be carry-over from other donors' samples.

This clone counts as medium-sized (0.01 to 0.1%). The chain joins TRBV7-8 to TRBJ1-5, with D maybe TRBD1 (5 bases). Germline loops: CDR1 SGHVS, CDR2 FQNEAQ. Deletions cut 3 bases from V and 7 bases from J, with 10 bases between. The CDR3 consists of 13 residues. CDR3 residues: CASSLGQGQPQHF. The CDR3 bases are TGTGCCAGCAGCTTGGGTCAGGGACAGCCCCAGCATTTT.

V and J are TRBV9 and TRBJ2-7, with 8 bases lining up with TRBD1. From germline, CDR1 is SGDLS and CDR2 YYNGEE. The CDR3 covers 16 residues. With V trimmed by 0 bases and J by 5 bases, 10 bases remained unmatched. CDR3 nucleotide sequence: TGTGCCAGCAGCGTAGAAGTGACAGGGGCGATCCACGAGCAGTACTTC. The encoded protein is CASSVEVTGAIHEQYF.

V usage is TRBV27 and J usage is TRBJ2-5; D possibly corresponds to TRBD2 (6 bases). The CDR3 covers 14 residues. V gave up 3 bases and J gave up 0 bases, with 8 bases separating them. The germline V gene has CDR1 MNHEY and CDR2 SMNVEV (reference sequence). CDR3 sequence reads: CASSLAGHQETQYF. The CDR3 DNA sequence: TGTGCCAGCAGTTTGGCGGGACACCAAGAGACCCAGTACTTC.

In DNA, the CDR3 is TGTGCCAGCAGCCTATCAGGGGTCACAGCTTTCTTT. Protein product: CASSLSGVTAFF. The chain joins TRBV5-4 to TRBJ1-1; D may be TRBD1 (6 bases). This CDR3 has 12 amino acids. From germline, CDR1 is SGHNT and CDR2 YYREEE (reference sequence). The ends were cut back, 4 bases at V and 10 bases at J, with 14 bases in the middle.

This clone occurred once. This chain connects TRBV18 to TRBJ2-3, with D maybe TRBD1 (5 bases). The ends were cut back, 1 base at V and 0 bases at J, with 11 bases in the middle. Germline V CDR1 and CDR2: KGHSH, LQKENI. The CDR3 is 16 residues long. CDR3 residues: CASSPRQGLSTDTQYF. The CDR3 region has the DNA TGTGCCAGCTCACCACGGCAGGGTCTTAGCACAGATACGCAGTATTTT.

With regard to this clone: The same CDR3 also results from other DNA sequences found in this sample. The CDR3, as DNA: TGTGCCAGCAGCGTCGACGGAGCGAACACCGGGGAGCTGTTTTTT. The encoded protein is CASSVDGANTGELFF. This rearrangement joins TRBV9 to TRBJ2-2; D is unresolved. Per germline, CDR1 SGDLS and CDR2 YYNGEE. This CDR3 is 15 amino acids long. Trimming stripped 2 bases from V and 0 bases from J, with 8 bases between.

In DNA, the CDR3 is TGTGCCAGCAGTTACCGACAGGGGATGGGAGTCAATCAGCCCCAGCATTTT. Its translation is CASSYRQGMGVNQPQHF. This chain uses TRBV2 with TRBJ1-5; 8 nucleotides line up with TRBD1. The trim removed 5 bases at V and 3 bases at J, leaving 12 bases unmatched. CDR1 SNHLY and CDR2 FYNNEI come from the germline V gene. CDR3 size: 17 residues.

The V gene is TRBV10-1, the J gene TRBJ2-5; tentative D call: TRBD1 (6 bases). Looked up from germline, CDR1 is WNHNN and CDR2 is SYGVQD (reference sequence). V lost 5 bases, J lost 4 bases, and 8 bases lay in between. The CDR3 runs 12 residues. CDR3 sequence reads: CASSRGGETQYF. CDR3 coding DNA: TGCGCCAGCAGTCGAGGGGGAGAGACCCAGTACTTC.

This clone was recorded once. The rearrangement uses TRBV5-1 and TRBJ1-1, with D possibly TRBD1 on 6 matching bases. CDR1 and CDR2 from the germline V gene are SGHRS and YFSETQ. V was clipped by 2 bases and J by 1 base, with 24 bases between them. CDR3 length equals 19 residues. The DNA for the CDR3 is TGCGCCAGCAGCTTCGACGGCCAATCTCTTCAGGGGAGGAACACTGAAGCTTTCTTT. Its protein is CASSFDGQSLQGRNTEAFF.

The chain couples TRBV5-6 to TRBJ2-5, with D perhaps TRBD1 (6 bases). The germline V gene encodes CDR1 SGHDT and CDR2 YYEEEE. There are 14 residues in the CDR3. V lost 2 bases and J 2 bases, leaving 10 bases between the germline ends. Here the CDR3 DNA reads TGTGCCAGCAGCTTCCTGACAGGTCAAGAGACCCAGTACTTC. This codes for CASSFLTGQETQYF.

This sequence joins TRBV18 and TRBJ2-5; D unclear. Germline V lookup: CDR1 KGHSH, CDR2 LQKENI. Trimming took off 1 base at V and 5 bases at J, with 5 bases between the two ends. There are 12 residues in the CDR3. The CDR3 here is CASSPRDETQYF. The CDR3, as DNA: TGTGCCAGCTCACCACGAGACGAGACCCAGTACTTC.

The rearrangement uses TRBV27 and TRBJ1-1; TRBD1 matches 7 bases. This CDR3 has 14 residues. With V trimmed by 9 bases and J by 1 base, 8 bases remained unmatched. Germline-derived CDR1 and CDR2 are MNHEY and SMNVEV (reference sequence). This CDR3 is CASSQRQGNTEAFF. CDR3 DNA: TGTGCCAGTTCCCAAAGACAGGGGAACACTGAAGCTTTCTTT.